What follows is one T cell receptor (beta chain) and its context. What it binds is unknown. The data were obtained in a study of cytomegalovirus exposure and HLA in healthy donors. Each donor's status was that of a healthy bone marrow donor. The study, taken as a whole, reports: Cytomegalovirus-associated status was assigned to fewer than 200 TCR beta chains.

Both 60 Vbeta primers and 13 Jbeta primers went into the PCR. Sequenced by immunoSEQ multiplex PCR; TCRdb stores in-frame clones only, minus some. Altogether 110,000 to 150,000 clones are present, around 72% being singletons, with the ten largest covering approximately 2%. This CDR3 region has 13 residues. The germline V gene has CDR1 MNHEY and CDR2 SVGAGI. V lost 7 bases, J lost 4 bases, and 8 bases lay in between. Specimen: PBMCs. The origin of this receptor is a middle-aged man in good health and CMV-seronegative. This chain connects TRBV6-5 to TRBJ1-6, with unresolved D. CDR3 sequence reads: CASNQVYNSPLHF. In nucleotides, the CDR3 is TGTGCCAGCAACCAGGTTTATAATTCACCCCTCCACTTT.